The 5 T cell receptor beta chains presented below share a single source sample, sequenced in a study of T cell responses to AZD1222 COVID-19 vaccine. Method: immunoSEQ multiplex PCR; TCRdb's copy keeps in-frame clones and lacks some. The sample includes around 160,000 clones, 85% to 95% of them seen just once. The material sequenced was peripheral blood, taken on day 0 of AZD1222 vaccination. The receptors derive from an adult in good health.

The chain employs TRBV5-5 and TRBJ1-2; 7 bases align to TRBD1. The V and J ends lost 2 bases and 4 bases, in that order; junction bases with no gene match: 14. The CDR3 spans 17 residues. CDR1 SGHKS and CDR2 YYEKEE come from the germline V gene (reference sequence). Here the CDR3 reads CASSFLATGGDSYGYTF. The CDR3 bases are TGTGCCAGCAGCTTTCTCGCCACGGGGGGGGACAGCTATGGCTACACCTTC. Filled out from reference TRBV5-5 and TRBJ1-2, the complete variable domain reads DAGVTQSPTHLIKTRGQQVTLRCSPISGHKSVSWYQQVLGQGPQFIFQYYEKEERGRGNFPDRFSARQFPNYSSELNVNALLLGDSALYLCASSFLATGGDSYGYTFGSGTRLTVV.

This chain links TRBV25-1 with TRBJ1-1, with D uncertain. The V end lost 1 base, the J end lost 5 bases, and 5 bases lay between the germline ends. Germline V gene sequence: CDR1 MGHDK, CDR2 SYGVNS. This CDR3 contains 12 residues. CDR3 coding DNA: TGTGCCAGCAGTGAATGGGGAACTGAAGCTTTCTTT. Translating it yields CASSEWGTEAFF. Filled out from reference TRBV25-1 and TRBJ1-1, the complete variable domain reads EADIYQTPRYLVIGTGKKITLECSQTMGHDKMYWYQQDPGMELHLIHYSYGVNSTEKGDLSSESTVSRIRTEHFPLTLESARPSHTSQYLCASSEWGTEAFFGQGTRLTVV.

DNA for the CDR3: TGTGCCAGCAGCCAAGTACGACGAACCGGGACTCATCCCGAGCAGTTCTTC. Encoded protein: CASSQVRRTGTHPEQFF. V is TRBV4-2 and J is TRBJ2-1, with D tentatively TRBD2 (6 bases). The CDR3 has 17 amino acids. Looked up from germline, CDR1 is LGHNA and CDR2 is YNFKEQ. Trimming left V 1 base short and J 10 bases short, with 23 bases between.

In its sample, this clone was seen once. The J gene is TRBJ2-3, the V gene TRBV11-2; D unresolved. The germline V gene encodes CDR1 SGHAT and CDR2 FQNNGV. The CDR3 loop spans 12 amino acids. V lost 1 base to trimming and J lost 4 bases, with 3 bases between them. In DNA form, the CDR3 reads TGTGCCAGCAGCTTAGCGGCAGATACGCAGTATTTT. Its translation is CASSLAADTQYF.

V usage is TRBV9 and J usage is TRBJ2-5, with D uncertain. Trimming stripped 0 bases from V and 0 bases from J, with 6 bases between. CDR3 length: 14 residues. CDR1 and CDR2 from the germline V gene are SGDLS and YYNGEE. CDR3 in amino acids: CASSVGPDQETQYF. The CDR3 bases are TGTGCCAGCAGCGTAGGACCAGACCAAGAGACCCAGTACTTC.